A selection of T cell receptor beta chains follows, all from one sample in a study of cytomegalovirus exposure and HLA in healthy donors. Profiled with immunoSEQ multiplex PCR; TCRdb holds only in-frame clones, not every one. The table shows about 130,000 clones, with more than 60% occurring only once. The sequenced sample consisted of PBMCs. The receptor source for this set is a woman in her thirties or forties in good health and CMV-seropositive. Each CDR3 is given with its conserved first and last residue. The order of the fields is J gene, V gene, D gene, clone size, CDR3 protein, CDR3 DNA. D genes are given only for firm matches. Rows give clone size only sometimes, using once, few, many, or a class for an expanded clone.

TRBJ2-7	TRBV15	TRBD2	.	CATSRGGSGRKEQYF	TGTGCCACCAGCAGAGGCGGTAGCGGGAGGAAAGAGCAGTACTTC
TRBJ2-5	TRBV6-5	.	few	CASSRRIGETQYF	TGTGCCAGCAGCCGCAGGATCGGAGAGACCCAGTACTTC
TRBJ1-2	TRBV29-1	.	.	CSVEGAQLQRNYGYTF	TGCAGCGTTGAAGGGGCCCAACTCCAACGAAACTATGGCTACACCTTC
TRBJ2-3	TRBV7-8	.	.	CASSSYTESTDTQYF	TGTGCCAGCAGCTCATACACCGAAAGCACAGATACGCAGTATTTT
TRBJ1-2	TRBV6-6	TRBD1	few	CASSQTGEEYGYTF	TGTGCCAGCAGTCAGACAGGGGAGGAATATGGCTACACCTTC
TRBJ2-7	TRBV28	TRBD1	.	CASSFRDRGFWEQYF	TGTGCCAGCAGCTTCCGGGACAGGGGATTTTGGGAGCAGTACTTC
TRBJ2-1	TRBV28	TRBD1	.	CASSLGQINNEQFF	TGTGCCAGCAGCTTGGGACAGATTAACAATGAGCAGTTCTTC
TRBJ2-5	TRBV9	TRBD1	.	CASSSRQGVQETQYF	TGTGCCAGCAGCTCCCGACAGGGCGTCCAAGAGACCCAGTACTTC
TRBJ1-2	TRBV6-6	TRBD1	.	CASRATGGGYTF	TGTGCCAGCAGGGCGACAGGGGGAGGCTACACCTTC
TRBJ2-2	TRBV9	TRBD2	.	CASSTGRGGTGELFF	TGTGCCAGCAGCACGGGCCGGGGGGGAACCGGGGAGCTGTTTTTT
TRBJ2-1	TRBV7-3	TRBD2	once	CASSPSGSGGDEQFF	TGTGCCAGCAGCCCCAGCGGTAGCGGGGGGGATGAGCAGTTCTTC
TRBJ1-5	TRBV6-1	.	once	CASSRSNQPQHF	TGTGCCAGCAGTCGGAGCAATCAGCCCCAGCATTTT
TRBJ2-7	TRBV6-4	TRBD1	.	CASSPDRGYEQYF	TGTGCCAGCAGTCCTGACAGGGGATACGAGCAGTACTTC
TRBJ1-5	TRBV4-3	TRBD1	.	CASSQQTGGNQPQHF	TGCGCCAGCAGCCAGCAAACAGGGGGCAATCAGCCCCAGCATTTT
TRBJ2-6	TRBV7-2	TRBD1	.	CASSLVGTVSSGANVLTF	TGTGCCAGCAGCTTAGTAGGGACAGTCAGCTCTGGGGCCAACGTCCTGACTTTC
TRBJ1-1	TRBV19	TRBD1	.	CASSRRDRVFTEAFF	TGTGCCAGTAGTAGAAGGGACAGGGTGTTCACTGAAGCTTTCTTT
TRBJ2-7	TRBV6-6	TRBD2	medium-sized	CASSYSLAAYEQYF	TGTGCCAGCAGTTATTCACTAGCGGCCTACGAGCAGTACTTC
TRBJ2-1	TRBV5-6	.	.	CASSPWGTGTGLFF	.
TRBJ1-5	TRBV2	.	.	CASRGQGLNNQPQHF	TGTGCCAGCAGGGGACAAGGCCTTAACAATCAGCCCCAGCATTTT
TRBJ2-5	TRBV27	.	.	CASSFVRRGQGETQYF	TGTGCCAGCAGTTTTGTGCGGAGGGGGCAGGGGGAGACCCAGTACTTC
TRBJ2-3	TRBV4-2	TRBD1	.	CASSQVLGGGQGFPRNTQYF	TGTGCCAGCAGCCAAGTTTTGGGGGGAGGACAGGGCTTCCCCCGCAATACGCAGTATTTT
TRBJ1-4	TRBV15	.	once	CATSRSPADVNEKLFF	TGTGCCACCAGCAGGTCTCCCGCGGATGTTAATGAAAAACTGTTTTTT
TRBJ1-1	TRBV4-2	.	few	CASSQGAGRGTEAFF	TGTGCCAGCAGCCAAGGAGCAGGGAGGGGCACTGAAGCTTTCTTT
TRBJ1-5	TRBV27	.	few	CASSPGNSNQPQHF	TGTGCCAGCAGCCCAGGGAATAGCAATCAGCCCCAGCATTTT